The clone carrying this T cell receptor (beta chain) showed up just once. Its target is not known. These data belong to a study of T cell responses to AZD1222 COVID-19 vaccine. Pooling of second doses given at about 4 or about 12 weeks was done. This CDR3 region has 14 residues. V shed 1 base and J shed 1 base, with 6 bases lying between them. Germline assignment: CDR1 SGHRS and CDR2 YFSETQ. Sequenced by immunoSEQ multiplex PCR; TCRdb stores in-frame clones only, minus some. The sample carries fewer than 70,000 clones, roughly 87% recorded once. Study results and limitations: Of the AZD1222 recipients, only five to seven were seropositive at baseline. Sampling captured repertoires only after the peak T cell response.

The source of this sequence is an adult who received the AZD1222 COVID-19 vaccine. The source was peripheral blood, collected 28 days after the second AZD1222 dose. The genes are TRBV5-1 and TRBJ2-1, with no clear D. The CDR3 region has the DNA TGCGCCAGCAGCTTGCGTACGTCCTACAATGAGCAGTTCTTC. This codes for CASSLRTSYNEQFF. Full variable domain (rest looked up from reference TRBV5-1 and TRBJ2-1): KAGVTQTPRYLIKTRGQQVTLSCSPISGHRSVSWYQQTPGQGLQFLFEYFSETQRNKGNFPGRFSGRQFSNSRSEMNVSTLELGDSALYLCASSLRTSYNEQFFGPGTRLTVL.